The clone carrying this T cell receptor beta chain was seen at least ten times. The data were obtained in a study of blood T cell repertoires in COVID-19. Whole-study context: Sites in the United States, Italy and Spain provided acute and convalescent COVID-19 samples. T cells, B-cell-depleted T cells, or PBMCs provided the cDNA or gDNA that served as material.

Germline V gives CDR1 MNHEY, CDR2 SMNVEV (reference sequence). The CDR3 extends over 15 amino acids. Trimming removed 6 bases from V and 4 bases from J; junction bases left unmatched: 10. Per the original data handling: Amplification with reference gene primers provided the estimates of nucleated cell counts. The data were produced by immunoSEQ multiplex PCR, yet TCRdb's version contains in-frame clones alone and is incomplete. V, J and clone size were drawn from that table, and D and trimming were deduced from the DNA. The sample holds just over 70,000 clones, around 79% seen once. The chain links TRBV27 to TRBJ2-7, with 9 bases matching TRBD1. The receptor's source is a woman aged 70-85 years with acute or convalescent COVID-19. What was sequenced was peripheral blood. For the CDR3, the DNA is TGTGCCAGCAGCCGGAAGGGACAGGGTGCTTACGAGCAGTACTTC. Amino acid sequence: CASSRKGQGAYEQYF.